This T cell receptor (beta chain) was observed in a study of cytotoxic CD8 clonotypes in ibrutinib-treated CLL. Turning to the study itself: Responses comprised around 24 partial and 2 complete; at median approximately six years, approximately 15 remained remitted and approximately twelve progressed.

Germline V gene sequence: CDR1 LGHNA, CDR2 YNFKEQ. V lost 0 bases to trimming and J lost 10 bases, with 13 bases between them. The CDR3 is 14 residues long. Generated by immunoSEQ multiplex PCR, the TCRdb table keeps only in-frame clones and is missing some. The sample consists of roughly 220,000 clones, nearly 80% of them appearing once. The chain uses TRBV4-2 and TRBJ2-4, with TRBD2 as a possible D gene (5 bases). The TCR comes from a human donor with chronic lymphocytic leukemia. Material: PBMCs, obtained after 12 months of ibrutinib treatment. The CDR3 DNA is TGTGCCAGCAGCCAAGATTCCGGCGGACTTATTCAGTACTTC. Encoded protein: CASSQDSGGLIQYF.